These 22 T cell receptor beta chains originate from one sample sequenced in a study of T cells expressing NK-cell markers. TCRdb reworked the 5' RACE reads into one entry per CDR3 protein, no DNA. The record lists over 350,000 distinct CDR3 sequences, of which the ten most abundant hold around 10%. The sample comprised blood T cells: a sorted CD56 or NKG2C T cell subset, CD4+ or CD8+ T cells, or bulk PBMC T cells (not recorded which). These receptors all stem from a woman aged 45-60 years in good health.

The rearrangement joins TRBV29-1 to TRBJ2-4; lacking DNA, the TRBD1 call made by TCRdb goes unchecked. Germline CDR1 and CDR2: SQVTM and ANQGSEA. The CDR3 length is 16 residues. The CDR3 spells CSVTTVGQGTKNIQYF.

This chain uses TRBV28 with TRBJ2-5. Looked up from germline, CDR1 is MDHEN and CDR2 is SYDVKM. The CDR3 has 15 residues. The CDR3 protein is CASSLPFGLQETQYF.

The chain links TRBV7-9 to TRBJ2-7. Germline V gene sequence: CDR1 SEHNR, CDR2 FQNEAQ (reference sequence). This CDR3 comprises 13 residues. The CDR3 sequence is CASSLGHGYEQYF.

V is TRBV5-1 and J is TRBJ1-2; TCRdb lists TRBD1, though no DNA is available to test this call. CDR1 is SGHRS, CDR2 YFSETQ, per germline. The CDR3 spans 14 residues. The CDR3 loop reads CASSTNRVLDGYTF.

V is TRBV5-1 and J is TRBJ2-3; lacking DNA, the TRBD2 call made by TCRdb goes unchecked. CDR3 length: 15 amino acids. The germline gives CDR1 SGHRS, CDR2 YFSETQ. This CDR3 is CASSLSHRAPDTQYF. Variable domain in full (rest from reference TRBV5-1 and TRBJ2-3): KAGVTQTPRYLIKTRGQQVTLSCSPISGHRSVSWYQQTPGQGLQFLFEYFSETQRNKGNFPGRFSGRQFSNSRSEMNVSTLELGDSALYLCASSLSHRAPDTQYFGPGTRLTVL.

This rearrangement joins TRBV10-3 to TRBJ2-3; TCRdb selects TRBD1, and the lack of DNA leaves this call unchecked. The CDR3 is 16 residues long. The germline V gene encodes CDR1 ENHRY and CDR2 SYGVKD. Here the CDR3 reads CAISGPTAGLTDTQYF.

The rearrangement uses TRBV5-1 and TRBJ2-5; TCRdb proposes TRBD1, but this gene call is untestable without DNA. Germline V gives CDR1 SGHRS, CDR2 YFSETQ. The CDR3 consists of 13 residues. This CDR3 reads CASSPFPTGTQYF.

The chain is built from TRBV3-1 and TRBJ1-1. Germline values: CDR1 LGHDT, CDR2 YNNKEL (reference sequence). This CDR3 comprises 14 residues. CDR3 in amino acids: CASSQQGLYNEAFF. Full variable domain (outside the CDR3, taken from reference TRBV3-1 and TRBJ1-1): DTAVSQTPKYLVTQMGNDKSIKCEQNLGHDTMYWYKQDSKKFLKIMFSYNNKELIINETVPNRFSPKSPDKAHLNLHINSLELGDSAVYFCASSQQGLYNEAFFGQGTRLTVV.

The chain has TRBV5-1 and TRBJ2-3; TCRdb's D call, TRBD2, is unchecked because there is no DNA. The CDR3 contains 19 residues. CDR1 and CDR2 (germline): SGHRS, YFSETQ. The CDR3 sequence is CASSLGLAGVRRGADTQYF.

This rearrangement joins TRBV20-1 to TRBJ2-3; the TCRdb call, TRBD1, lacks DNA for checking. Germline V gene data show CDR1 as DFQATT and CDR2 as SNEGSKA (reference sequence). The CDR3 extends over 14 amino acids. The CDR3 here is CSAMLRVGTDTQYF.

This chain joins TRBV11-2 and TRBJ2-6; absent DNA, TCRdb's TRBD1 call cannot be checked. The CDR3 runs 17 residues. Germline CDR1 is SGHAT and CDR2 is FQNNGV. The CDR3 sequence is CASSFWTVKSGANVLTF.

The rearrangement joins TRBV5-1 to TRBJ2-5; TCRdb's D call of TRBD2 is untestable without DNA. The germline V gene encodes CDR1 SGHRS and CDR2 YFSETQ. This CDR3 is built from 13 residues. The CDR3 spells CASREGQQETQYF. The whole variable domain, remainder taken from reference TRBV5-1 and TRBJ2-5, is KAGVTQTPRYLIKTRGQQVTLSCSPISGHRSVSWYQQTPGQGLQFLFEYFSETQRNKGNFPGRFSGRQFSNSRSEMNVSTLELGDSALYLCASREGQQETQYFGPGTRLLVL.

The V and J genes are TRBV11-2 and TRBJ2-7; TCRdb outputs TRBD2, but without DNA this stays unchecked. The V gene's germline CDR1 is SGHAT and CDR2 FQNNGV. The CDR3 sequence is 14 residues long. The CDR3 loop is CASSLGPVVGEQYF.

The chain couples TRBV19 to TRBJ1-1; TCRdb gives TRBD1 as the D gene, but with no DNA this cannot be confirmed. The germline V gene has CDR1 LNHDA and CDR2 SQIVND (reference sequence). This CDR3 has 15 residues. CDR3 residues: CASTETGNLNTEAFF. Filled out from reference TRBV19 and TRBJ1-1, the complete variable domain reads DGGITQSPKYLFRKEGQNVTLSCEQNLNHDAMYWYRQDPGQGLRLIYYSQIVNDFQKGDIAEGYSVSREKKESFPLTVTSAQKNPTAFYLCASTETGNLNTEAFFGQGTRLTVV.

The chain links TRBV25-1 to TRBJ2-3; TCRdb's D gene call, TRBD2, goes unchecked for lack of DNA. Germline V gene data show CDR1 as MGHDK and CDR2 as SYGVNS. This CDR3 has 14 amino acids. The chain's CDR3 is CATLGWASTDTQYF.

The rearrangement links TRBV20-1 to TRBJ2-3; TCRdb picks TRBD2, but there is no DNA to check that call. The germline V gene encodes CDR1 DFQATT and CDR2 SNEGSKA (reference sequence). The CDR3 extends over 13 amino acids. The chain's CDR3 is CSARAPRVDTQYF.

V usage is TRBV4-1 and J usage is TRBJ2-1; the TCRdb call, TRBD2, lacks DNA for checking. The CDR3 spans 16 residues. The germline CDR1 and CDR2 sequences are MGHRA and YSYEKL. The CDR3 reads CASSHDGLGGKHEQFF.

The rearrangement joins TRBV29-1 to TRBJ2-7; TCRdb selects TRBD2, and the lack of DNA leaves this call unchecked. Germline lookup yields CDR1 SQVTM and CDR2 ANQGSEA. This CDR3 has 14 amino acids. The CDR3 is CSVDTLRTSGEQYF.

V usage is TRBV23-1 and J usage is TRBJ2-1. TRBV23-1 qualifies as an ORF whose function is uncertain. This CDR3 contains 12 residues. The CDR3 spells CASSQGRHEQFF.

CDR3: CASSQPTSGRKYEQFF. The V gene is TRBV4-1, the J gene TRBJ2-1; checking the TCRdb D call of TRBD2 is not possible without DNA. In germline, CDR1 is MGHRA, CDR2 YSYEKL. CDR3 size: 16 residues.

J is TRBJ2-2 and V is TRBV24-1; lacking DNA, the TRBD2 call made by TCRdb goes unchecked. The CDR3 covers 18 residues. Germline CDR1 KGHDR, CDR2 SFDVKD. This CDR3 is CATSDPLLAGGSNGELFF.

The J gene is TRBJ1-4, the V gene TRBV7-2; the D call of TRBD1 rests on TCRdb alone, since no DNA is present to check it. The germline gives CDR1 SGHTA, CDR2 FQGNSA. The CDR3 sequence is 16 residues long. The CDR3 loop reads CASSPGRGTLPEKLFF.